The following is a T cell receptor (beta chain) sequence with its context. TCRdb's copy holds only in-frame clones and misses some; the assay was immunoSEQ multiplex PCR. Among about 24,000 clones listed, 84% were seen once. The CDR3 is 16 amino acids. Germline CDR1 and CDR2: MNHNY and SVGAGI (reference sequence). A history of autoimmune disease or systemic immunosuppression excluded patients. The sample belongs to a study of OX40 agonist ivuxolimab in advanced cancers. The overall study: Ivuxolimab, an antibody that agonizes OX40 (CD134), was administered to the patients. From about 23 to 85 years was the age range, with a mean of around 56 years, and roughly 83% were male. Patients were infused with ivuxolimab every 2 weeks at 0.01 to 10 mg/kg.

The sequences come from CD4+ or CD8+ T cells sorted from blood, collected in a trial of the OX40 agonist ivuxolimab. The chain has TRBV6-6 and TRBJ2-5; TRBD1 matches 10 bases. The J call is in doubt because the DNA end fits TRBJ2-7 better. This receptor was taken from an adult with an advanced solid tumor such as melanoma, head and neck, liver or kidney cancer. The CDR3 loop is CASSGTRQGASYEQYF. The CDR3 DNA reads TGTGCCAGCAGTGGGACCCGACAGGGGGCTTCATACGAGCAGTACTTC.